The 32 T cell receptor beta chains given below trace back to one sample, sequenced in a study of vaccination and CD4 T cells after COVID-19. Treatment noted: roughly 10-day PBMC culture with coronavirus spike peptide pools or control peptides (ViraFEST assay). Oncomine TCR Beta short-read sequencing was applied to DNA from cultured CD4+ T cells. MiXCR, applied by TCRdb to the PCR reads, yields one record per CDR3 protein. The table shows over 15,000 distinct CDR3 sequences, with under 60% occurring only once. These receptors lack a known antigen. The sequencing input was CD4+ T cells from blood, cultured in vitro. These TCRs come from a human donor who had recovered from COVID-19.

V gene TRBV11-3 combines with J gene TRBJ2-3; D gene unclear. Trimming stripped 5 bases from V and 3 bases from J, with 6 bases between. The CDR3 length is 12 residues. Germline V gene data show CDR1 as SGHNT and CDR2 as YENEEA. CDR3 amino acids: CASSLVTDTQYF. DNA for the CDR3: TGTGCCAGCAGCCTAGTAACAGATACGCAGTATTTT.

This chain links TRBV19 with TRBJ2-1; 10 nucleotides agree with TRBD2. J lost 5 bases, V lost 5 bases, and 9 bases had no gene match. The V gene's germline CDR1 is LNHDA and CDR2 SQIVND (reference sequence). The CDR3 is made up of 16 amino acids. CDR3 sequence reads: CASSPEGLAPNNEQFF. In DNA form, the CDR3 reads TGTGCCAGTAGTCCCGAGGGACTAGCGCCGAACAATGAGCAGTTCTTC.

The genes are TRBV6-1 and TRBJ2-3, with a possible D match to TRBD2 (6 bases). V was clipped by 3 bases and J by 5 bases, with 24 bases between them. CDR1 and CDR2 from the germline V gene are MNHNS and SASEGT. CDR3 length equals 18 residues. The CDR3 is CASSEWRGLSLAKDTQYF. The CDR3 DNA reads TGTGCCAGCAGTGAGTGGAGAGGACTATCCCTGGCGAAAGATACGCAGTATTTT.

This clonotype showed up just a few times. The rearrangement joins TRBV27 to TRBJ1-5; perhaps TRBD1 as D (5 bases). The CDR3 is 15 amino acids. CDR1 and CDR2 from the germline V gene are MNHEY and SMNVEV (reference sequence). The V end lost 4 bases, the J end lost 4 bases, and 14 bases lay between the germline ends. The DNA for the CDR3 is TGTGCCAGCAGTTACTACGGGACCCGTAATCAGCCCCAGCATTTT. Its translation is CASSYYGTRNQPQHF.

The rearrangement links TRBV28 to TRBJ1-2; no reliable D call. The CDR3 extends over 16 amino acids. CDR1 and CDR2 from the germline V gene are MDHEN and SYDVKM. The germline V and J ends were trimmed by 0 bases and 0 bases, with 11 bases remaining between them. This chain's CDR3 is CASSLWGRVANYGYTF. CDR3 nucleotide sequence: TGTGCCAGCAGTTTATGGGGCCGAGTAGCTAACTATGGCTACACCTTC.

V usage is TRBV12-3 or TRBV12-4 and J usage is TRBJ1-6; 8 bases line up with TRBD1. There are 15 residues in the CDR3. Trimming took 6 bases from V and 10 from J; bases not matched to a gene: 11. Here the CDR3 reads CASSLEQGVQSPLHF. CDR3 DNA: TGTGCCAGCAGCCTAGAACAGGGGGTCCAATCACCCCTCCACTTT.

The J gene is TRBJ2-3, the V gene TRBV21-1; the tabulated D call, TRBD1, remains unverified against the DNA. TRBV21-1 is a listed pseudogene. The CDR3 loop spans 18 amino acids. DNA of the CDR3: TGTGCCAGCAGGGAAAGAGGGACAGGGAGTCCGCGTCCAGATACGCAGTATTTT. Translated, it gives CASRERGTGSPRPDTQYF.

V is TRBV29-1 and J is TRBJ1-1; TRBD1 matches at 10 bases. The CDR3 totals 14 residues. V shed 7 bases and J 5 bases; nucleotides not matched to a gene: 10. Germline V gene sequence: CDR1 SQVTM, CDR2 ANQGSEA. CDR3 in amino acids: CSAARQGAGTEAFF. CDR3 bases: TGCAGCGCGGCTCGACAGGGGGCCGGGACTGAAGCTTTCTTT.

On this clonotype: Germline and junction disagree at one end, which may indicate a read error. J is TRBJ1-1 and V is TRBV28; D not resolved. This CDR3 spans 12 amino acids. CDR1 MDHEN and CDR2 SYDVKM come from the germline V gene. CDR3 region: CASSFLLSSAIF. CDR3 nucleotide sequence: TGTGCCAGCAGTTTCCTTTTGAGTTCGGCGATCTTT. Full variable domain (outside the CDR3, taken from reference TRBV28 and TRBJ1-1): DVKVTQSSRYLVKRTGEKVFLECVQDMDHENMFWYRQDPGLGLRLIYFSYDVKMKEKGDIPEGYSVSREKKERFSLILESASTNQTSMYLCASSFLLSSAIFGQGTRLTVV.

This clonotype has only a few counts. This sequence joins TRBV7-9 and TRBJ2-7, with a tentative D call TRBD1 (5 bases). This CDR3 has 13 residues. Germline loops: CDR1 SEHNR, CDR2 FQNEAQ (reference sequence). Trimming pared 4 bases from V and 5 bases from J, leaving 12 bases between. CDR3 sequence: CASSSAGSHEQYF. The CDR3 coding sequence is TGTGCCAGCAGCTCTGCAGGGTCCCACGAGCAGTACTTC.

The chain couples TRBV6-1 to TRBJ1-4, with 8 positions matching TRBD1. The CDR3 has 16 amino acids. Germline-derived CDR1 and CDR2 are MNHNS and SASEGT. J gave up 8 bases and V 5 bases, and 13 bases lay outside the gene matches. CDR3 bases: TGTGCCAGCAGTCGAGACAGGGGCCCCGTCGGAGAAAAACTGTTTTTT. Translating gives CASSRDRGPVGEKLFF.

This chain connects TRBV6-1 to TRBJ1-5, with a possible D match to TRBD1 (5 bases). CDR3 length: 14 residues. Germline CDR1 reads MNHNS; CDR2 reads SASEGT. V lost 5 bases, J lost 5 bases, and 13 bases lay in between. The CDR3: CASSRGGTDQPQHF. CDR3 DNA: TGTGCCAGCAGTCGCGGGGGGACCGATCAGCCCCAGCATTTT.

The chain links TRBV6-2 or TRBV6-3 to TRBJ2-1, with 7 bases that match TRBD1. The length of the CDR3 is 14 residues. CDR1 MNHEY and CDR2 SVGEGT come from the germline V gene. J gave up 0 bases and V 7 bases, and 3 bases lay outside the gene matches. The CDR3 nucleotides read TGTGCCAGCAAGGGGGCAAGCTCCTACAATGAGCAGTTCTTC. Protein sequence: CASKGASSYNEQFF.

CDR3: CATSDSNSGNIEQFF. In DNA, the CDR3 is TGTGCCACCAGTGATTCGAATAGCGGGAATATTGAGCAGTTCTTC. This chain connects TRBV24-1 to TRBJ2-1; 8 nucleotides line up with TRBD2. The V and J ends lost 2 bases and 9 bases, in that order; junction bases with no gene match: 8. This CDR3 is built from 15 residues. From germline, CDR1 is KGHDR and CDR2 SFDVKD.

This clonotype was seen a single time. This rearrangement joins TRBV6-1 to TRBJ2-7; 8 nucleotides agree with TRBD2. V trimming: 7 bases; J trimming: 1 base; junction bases outside the gene matches: 9. CDR1 and CDR2 (germline): MNHNS, SASEGT. The length of the CDR3 is 15 residues. The CDR3 loop reads CASTQSGSHSYEQYF. CDR3 nucleotides: TGTGCCAGCACCCAAAGCGGGAGTCATTCCTACGAGCAGTACTTC.

The chain uses TRBV5-4 and TRBJ2-2; D may be TRBD1 (6 bases). Germline assignment: CDR1 SGHNT and CDR2 YYREEE (reference sequence). The length of the CDR3 is 15 residues. The V and J ends lost 4 bases and 1 base respectively, with 11 bases between them. DNA for the CDR3: TGTGCCAGCAGCCCGGACAGCATGAACACCGGGGAGCTGTTTTTT. This gives the protein CASSPDSMNTGELFF.

The rearrangement uses TRBV20-1 and TRBJ1-1, with a tentative D call TRBD1 (6 bases). The CDR3 is 15 residues long. CDR1 and CDR2 from the germline V gene are DFQATT and SNEGSKA (reference sequence). Between the trimmed V and J ends, which lost 0 bases and 3 bases, there was a span of 14 bases. The CDR3 reads CSARDPRGVDTEAFF. The CDR3 bases are TGCAGTGCTAGAGATCCGAGGGGGGTGGACACTGAAGCTTTCTTT.

To note about this clonotype: At one of its ends the junction is not consistent with the germline gene, which may arise from a read error. The V call is TRBV10-3, the J call TRBJ1-3; D gene ambiguous. Per germline, CDR1 ENHRY and CDR2 SYGVKD. This CDR3 contains 12 residues. The CDR3 nucleotides read TGTACCATCAGTGAAGTGGGGAACACCATATATTTT. As protein: CTISEVGNTIYF.

This clonotype came up once. The rearrangement joins TRBV20-1 to TRBJ1-6; a weak D match, TRBD1 (5 bases). CDR1 is DFQATT, CDR2 SNEGSKA, per germline (reference sequence). The CDR3 has 14 residues. Trimming removed 8 bases at V and 8 bases at J, with 19 bases between. The CDR3 protein is CSSGLPGEDSPLHF. The DNA for the CDR3 is TGCAGTTCAGGGCTACCCGGGGAGGATTCACCCCTCCACTTT.

This clonotype was seen a few times. The chain employs TRBV7-2 and TRBJ2-7; TRBD2 matches at 7 bases. Per the germline V gene, CDR1 is SGHTA and CDR2 is FQGNSA. This CDR3 contains 16 residues. Losses at the gene ends were 7 bases for V and 3 bases for J; bases not matched to a gene: 15. Here the CDR3 reads CASKPFGLAVLYEQYF. CDR3 nucleotide sequence: TGTGCCAGCAAGCCCTTCGGGCTAGCGGTCCTCTACGAGCAGTACTTC.

This chain connects TRBV29-1 to TRBJ2-7, with TRBD1 identical over 9 bases. The ends lost 4 bases at V and 1 base at J; junction bases unmatched: 5. The CDR3 spans 14 residues. The germline V gene encodes CDR1 SQVTM and CDR2 ANQGSEA. CDR3 sequence: CSVGDRVESYEQYF. The CDR3 nucleotides are TGCAGCGTTGGGGACAGGGTGGAATCCTACGAGCAGTACTTC.

This chain uses TRBV15 with TRBJ2-7; 8 positions match TRBD2. The CDR3 sequence is 15 residues long. The germline V gene has CDR1 LNHNV and CDR2 YYDKDF (reference sequence). The junction had 5 bases not matched to a gene; V was cut back by 0 bases and J by 4 bases. CDR3 region: CATSREGGGLYEQYF. DNA for the CDR3: TGTGCCACCAGCAGAGAAGGCGGGGGGCTTTACGAGCAGTACTTC. Variable domain in full (rest from reference TRBV15 and TRBJ2-7): DAMVIQNPRYQVTQFGKPVTLSCSQTLNHNVMYWYQQKSSQAPKLLFHYYDKDFNNEADTPDNFQSRRPNTSFCFLDIRSPGLGDTAMYLCATSREGGGLYEQYFGPGTRLTVT.

Only a few counts were recorded for this clonotype. The rearrangement links TRBV21-1 to TRBJ1-5; the table's D call, TRBD1, has no DNA check behind it. TRBV21-1 is shown as a pseudogene. The CDR3 covers 18 residues. CDR3 bases: TGTGCCAGCAGCAACCTTCAAACCGGGACAGGGCACGCTCAGCCCCAGCATTTT. This encodes CASSNLQTGTGHAQPQHF.

This clonotype was recorded a few times. This rearrangement joins TRBV20-1 to TRBJ1-5; a possible D gene is TRBD1 (6 bases). Germline-derived CDR1 and CDR2 are DFQATT and SNEGSKA (reference sequence). The CDR3 is made up of 15 amino acids. Trimming left V 0 bases short and J 5 bases short, with 14 bases between. CDR3 protein: CSARDLAGADQPQHF. DNA for the CDR3: TGCAGTGCTAGAGATTTGGCGGGGGCGGATCAGCCCCAGCATTTT.

The chain carries TRBV19 and TRBJ2-4; D not certain. Between the trimmed V and J ends, which lost 2 bases and 8 bases, there was a span of 4 bases. The germline V gene has CDR1 LNHDA and CDR2 SQIVND (reference sequence). The CDR3 covers 11 residues. This chain's CDR3 is CASSIQDIQYF. The CDR3 DNA reads as TGTGCCAGTAGTATACAGGACATTCAGTACTTC.

This clonotype was counted only a few times. V and J are TRBV20-1 and TRBJ1-1, with D possibly being TRBD1 (6 bases). Trimming removed 2 bases from V and 1 base from J, with 14 bases in between. The germline V gene encodes CDR1 DFQATT and CDR2 SNEGSKA (reference sequence). The CDR3 length is 15 residues. The CDR3 DNA is TGCAGTGCTAGACTAGGGGGTGGTGGGAACACTGAAGCTTTCTTT. Translation gives CSARLGGGGNTEAFF.

This chain uses TRBV19 with TRBJ1-2; tentatively, D is TRBD1 (5 bases). The germline V gene has CDR1 LNHDA and CDR2 SQIVND (reference sequence). With 3 bases removed from V and 3 bases from J, the gap between germline ends came to 14 bases. The CDR3 is 15 residues long. CDR3 in amino acids: CASSIGPGVYYGYTF. The DNA for the CDR3 is TGTGCCAGTAGTATCGGACCGGGGGTGTACTATGGCTACACCTTC.

This clonotype was seen a handful of times. The chain uses TRBV14 and TRBJ2-1; perhaps TRBD1 as D (5 bases). CDR3 length: 12 amino acids. Trimming shortened V by 4 bases and J by 14 bases, and 15 bases separated the two germline ends. Germline V gives CDR1 SGHDN, CDR2 FVKESK. The CDR3 sequence is CASSPLRDSKFF. The CDR3 bases are TGTGCCAGCAGCCCCCTCCGTGACAGTAAGTTCTTC.

The V gene is TRBV9, the J gene TRBJ1-5, with D possibly being TRBD1 (6 bases). The germline V and J ends were trimmed by 0 bases and 3 bases, with 10 bases remaining between them. CDR3 size: 15 residues. Germline lookup yields CDR1 SGDLS and CDR2 YYNGEE. CDR3 nucleotides: TGTGCCAGCAGCGTAGGGGACATTGACAATCAGCCCCAGCATTTT. It encodes CASSVGDIDNQPQHF.

The J gene is TRBJ2-7, the V gene TRBV10-3, with D perhaps matching TRBD2 (6 bases). V was clipped by 7 bases and J by 5 bases, with 15 bases between them. The CDR3 consists of 13 residues. In germline, CDR1 is ENHRY, CDR2 SYGVKD. CDR3 protein: CAINKAPGDEQYF. The CDR3 DNA reads TGTGCCATCAACAAGGCTCCGGGAGACGAGCAGTACTTC.

The V gene is TRBV6-1, the J gene TRBJ1-1; D remains unclear. CDR1 is MNHNS, CDR2 SASEGT, per germline. Trimming shortened V by 6 bases and J by 3 bases, and 8 bases separated the two germline ends. CDR3 length: 12 amino acids. The CDR3 sequence: CASRTWDTEAFF. The CDR3 bases are TGTGCCAGCAGGACCTGGGACACTGAAGCTTTCTTT.

The rearrangement links TRBV7-9 to TRBJ1-6; D might be TRBD1 (6 bases). With 6 bases removed from V and 6 bases from J, the gap between germline ends came to 9 bases. Germline assignment: CDR1 SEHNR and CDR2 FQNEAQ (reference sequence). The CDR3 consists of 13 residues. CDR3: CASRGQPNSPLHF. The CDR3 nucleotides are TGTGCCAGCAGAGGACAGCCTAATTCACCCCTCCACTTT.